These 4 T cell receptor beta chains were all obtained from the same sample, sequenced in a study of CD8+ T cells in alopecia areata. Stated treatment: oral pan-JAK inhibitor, 5-10 mg twice daily. Following RNA extraction, reverse transcription yielded cDNA that acted as the sequencing template. TCRdb keeps only in-frame clones here, not all; method: immunoSEQ multiplex PCR. The sample records around 180,000 clones, roughly 70% being singletons. This specimen was CD4+ T cells sorted from blood, taken around week 50, from a patient treated with tofacitinib. The receptor set was obtained from a human donor with alopecia areata.

This sequence joins TRBV6-1 and TRBJ1-5, with D hard to call. Germline-derived CDR1 and CDR2 are MNHNS and SASEGT. V shed 4 bases and J shed 4 bases, with 8 bases lying between them. This CDR3 comprises 13 residues. CDR3 in DNA: TGTGCCAGCAGTGTAGGACCAAATCAGCCCCAGCATTTT. This codes for CASSVGPNQPQHF.

The rearrangement uses TRBV7-2 and TRBJ1-6; D gene ambiguous. Germline V lookup: CDR1 SGHTA, CDR2 FQGNSA. V was shortened by 0 bases and J by 7 bases, with 4 bases between the two germline ends. The CDR3 is 13 residues long. This CDR3 is CASSLAQNSPLHF. CDR3 coding DNA: TGTGCCAGCAGCTTAGCGCAAAATTCACCCCTCCACTTT.

A remark on this clone: The sample contains more than one DNA sequence encoding this CDR3. The chain employs TRBV7-2 and TRBJ2-1, with 12 bases that match TRBD2. The germline gives CDR1 SGHTA, CDR2 FQGNSA. The CDR3 is 14 amino acids. J was trimmed by 7 bases and V by 5 bases; bases with no gene match: 3. CDR3 DNA: TGTGCCAGCAGCCCTGGACTAGCGGGAAATGAGCAGTTCTTC. This encodes CASSPGLAGNEQFF.

In its sample, this clone was seen a few times. The DNA for the CDR3 is TGCAGCGTTGAATCGGACAGGGAGGGCTTGGAGAGCTATGGCTACACCTTC. It specifies CSVESDREGLESYGYTF. The rearrangement uses TRBV29-1 and TRBJ1-2; 8 nucleotides match TRBD1. J lost 4 bases, V lost 2 bases, and 15 bases had no gene match. The CDR3 spans 17 residues. In germline, CDR1 is SQVTM, CDR2 ANQGSEA. Complete variable domain (other parts from reference TRBV29-1 and TRBJ1-2): SAVISQKPSRDICQRGTSLTIQCQVDSQVTMMFWYRQQPGQSLTLIATANQGSEATYESGFVIDKFPISRPNLTFSTLTVSNMSPEDSSIYLCSVESDREGLESYGYTFGSGTRLTVV.